This T cell receptor beta chain was captured in a study of OX40 agonist ivuxolimab in advanced cancers. Study overall: Every patient in dose escalation had hepatocellular carcinoma, melanoma, renal cell or head and neck cancer. Partial responses, seen in three patients, involved one hepatocellular carcinoma and two cutaneous melanomas.

This clone came up a few times. Antigen unknown. Regarding the study as a whole: Which antigen the expanded peripheral T cells recognized is unknown.

Sequencing used immunoSEQ multiplex PCR; TCRdb keeps in-frame clones, though not all of them. The data hold around 33,000 clones, with 80% to 85% observed a single time. Trimming cost V 4 bases and J 7 bases; bases outside gene matches: 9. Germline values: CDR1 SGHNT, CDR2 YYREEE (reference sequence). CDR3 length: 15 amino acids. The specimen comprised CD4+ or CD8+ T cells sorted from blood, sampled in a trial of the OX40 agonist ivuxolimab. The clonotype was recovered from an adult with an advanced solid tumor such as melanoma, head and neck, liver or kidney cancer. The rearrangement uses TRBV5-4 and TRBJ2-1, with 9 bases matching TRBD1. The CDR3 sequence: CASSPNRGRENEQFF. The CDR3, as DNA: TGTGCCAGCAGCCCTAACAGGGGGCGCGAGAATGAGCAGTTCTTC.